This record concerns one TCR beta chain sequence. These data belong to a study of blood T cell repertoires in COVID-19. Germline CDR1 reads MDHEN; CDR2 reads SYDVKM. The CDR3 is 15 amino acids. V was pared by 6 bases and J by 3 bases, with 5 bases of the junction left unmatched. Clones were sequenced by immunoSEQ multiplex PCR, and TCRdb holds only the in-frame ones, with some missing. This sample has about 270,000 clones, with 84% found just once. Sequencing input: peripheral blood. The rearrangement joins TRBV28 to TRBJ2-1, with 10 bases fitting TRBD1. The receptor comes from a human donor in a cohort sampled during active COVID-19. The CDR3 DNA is TGTGCCAGCAGGCCACGGACAGGGGGCTACAATGAGCAGTTCTTC. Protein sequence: CASRPRTGGYNEQFF.